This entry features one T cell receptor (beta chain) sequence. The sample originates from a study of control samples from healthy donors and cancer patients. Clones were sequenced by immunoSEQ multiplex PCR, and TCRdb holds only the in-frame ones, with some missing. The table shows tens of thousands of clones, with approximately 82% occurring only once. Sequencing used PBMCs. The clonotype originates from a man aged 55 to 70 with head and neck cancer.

CDR3 sequence reads: CASSLDLRNGLETQYF. CDR3 in DNA: TGTGCCAGCAGCTTGGATCTGCGAAATGGCCTGGAGACCCAGTACTTC. This rearrangement joins TRBV5-4 to TRBJ2-5; D gene ambiguous. Deletions cut 0 bases from V and 5 bases from J, with 17 bases between. The CDR3 spans 16 residues. Germline V gene data show CDR1 as SGHNT and CDR2 as YYREEE (reference sequence).